This TCR beta chain came from a study of CD8+ T cells in alopecia areata. Study-level background: Tofacitinib therapy lasting 6 to 18 months was followed by 6 months off drug.

RNA was isolated and reverse transcribed to cDNA, the sequencing template. Data came from immunoSEQ multiplex PCR; TCRdb stores just in-frame clones and leaves some out. Of approximately 210,000 clones listed, less than 65% are singletons. Germline values: CDR1 KGHSH, CDR2 LQKENI. This CDR3 region has 18 residues. V lost 6 bases and J 0 bases, leaving 21 bases between the germline ends. Specified treatment: oral pan-JAK inhibitor, 5-10 mg twice daily. Peripheral blood samples and lesional scalp punch biopsies were obtained from alopecia areata patients. Both CD4+ and CD8+ T cells were separated by sorting PBMCs. This clone was seen a few times.

This TCR was sampled from a human donor with alopecia areata. Sequenced here: CD4+ T cells sorted from blood, sampled at week 24, from a patient treated with tofacitinib. The rearrangement links TRBV18 to TRBJ2-1; D is unresolved. The chain's CDR3 is CASSQGYRAFSSYNEQFF. The DNA of the CDR3 is TGTGCCAGCTCCCAAGGATATCGGGCGTTCAGCTCCTACAATGAGCAGTTCTTC.